Reported below is one T cell receptor (beta chain). Each participant's cohort was designated according to participant-reported clinical history. The data were obtained in a study of blood T cell repertoires in COVID-19. For the study at large: The study drew acute and convalescent COVID-19 samples from the United States, Italy and Spain.

Here immunoSEQ multiplex PCR was the method, and the copy in TCRdb shows in-frame clones only, minus some. The sample consists of roughly 370,000 clones, approximately 87% of them appearing once. This CDR3 spans 18 amino acids. In germline, CDR1 is MGHRA, CDR2 YSYEKL. V dropped 2 bases and J dropped 1 base, with 18 bases sitting between them. The clonotype was recovered from a woman between 50 and 59 years old who had recovered from COVID-19. V and J are TRBV4-1 and TRBJ2-1; no definite D call. The sequenced sample was PBMCs or T cells enriched from blood (not recorded which). The CDR3 is CASSQTPYGRQSYNEQFF. CDR3 nucleotide sequence: TGCGCCAGCAGCCAAACTCCGTACGGCAGGCAATCCTACAATGAGCAGTTCTTC.